A single sample is the source of the 29 T cell receptor beta chains below, sequenced in a study of graft-versus-host responses after intestinal transplantation. The data were produced by immunoSEQ multiplex PCR, yet TCRdb's version contains in-frame clones alone and is incomplete. Among 85,000 to 100,000 clones, 93% were seen once, and the ten largest hold roughly 2%. What these receptors recognize is not known. The sequencing here drew on unstimulated CD8+ T cells sorted from spleen or lymph node cells, taken before intestinal transplant. These receptor sequences come from a human donor who received an intestinal transplant.

The V gene is TRBV9, the J gene TRBJ2-1; D remains ambiguous. Between the trimmed V and J ends, which lost 1 base and 4 bases, there was a span of 3 bases. This CDR3 region has 12 residues. Germline CDR1 SGDLS, CDR2 YYNGEE. In DNA form, the CDR3 reads TGTGCCAGCAGCGTAACTTACAATGAGCAGTTCTTC. This sequence encodes CASSVTYNEQFF.

The chain combines TRBV2 with TRBJ2-3, with TRBD2 matching 12 bases. Germline trimming cut 6 bases from V and 0 bases from J; bases unmatched to any gene: 4. This CDR3 contains 16 residues. Per the germline V gene, CDR1 is SNHLY and CDR2 is FYNNEI. CDR3 in DNA: TGTGCCAGCAGCGCTAGCGGGGGGGAGAGCACAGATACGCAGTATTTT. Translating gives CASSASGGESTDTQYF.

The chain has TRBV14 and TRBJ2-7; D perhaps matches TRBD1 (6 bases). V lost 1 base to trimming and J lost 1 base, with 11 bases between them. CDR3 length equals 15 residues. Germline V lookup: CDR1 SGHDN, CDR2 FVKESK. This chain's CDR3 is CASSQGQGWSYEQYF. The CDR3 DNA reads TGTGCCAGCAGCCAAGGTCAGGGGTGGTCCTACGAGCAGTACTTC.

This clone showed up just once. The rearrangement uses TRBV25-1 and TRBJ2-7; the D gene is possibly TRBD2 (5 bases). The germline gives CDR1 MGHDK, CDR2 SYGVNS. The ends were cut back, 3 bases at V and 6 bases at J, with 12 bases in the middle. The CDR3 is 13 amino acids. The CDR3 here is CASSDGFRGEQYF. CDR3 nucleotide sequence: TGTGCCAGCAGTGACGGGTTCCGGGGCGAGCAGTACTTC.

V usage is TRBV4-3 and J usage is TRBJ2-7, with D unclear. The CDR3 covers 14 residues. Germline lookup yields CDR1 LGHNA and CDR2 YSLEER. The V end lost 0 bases, the J end lost 3 bases, and 9 bases lay between the germline ends. The CDR3 DNA reads as TGCGCCAGCAGCCAAGATCTTAACGGCTACGAGCAGTACTTC. Its translation is CASSQDLNGYEQYF.

J is TRBJ1-4 and V is TRBV7-2; 8 bases map to TRBD1. The V gene end was trimmed by 2 bases and the J gene end by 0 bases; junction bases not matched to a gene: 5. The CDR3 is 17 amino acids. Germline V gives CDR1 SGHTA, CDR2 FQGNSA. The CDR3 coding sequence is TGTGCCAGCAGCTTAACCGGACAGGGAACAACTAATGAAAAACTGTTTTTT. Amino acids: CASSLTGQGTTNEKLFF.

The chain has TRBV21-1 and TRBJ2-3; the DNA was not compared with TRBD1, the D call given in the table. TRBV21-1 is an annotated pseudogene. The CDR3 runs 13 residues. As DNA, the CDR3 is TGTGCCACCTCCGGGACACACACAGATACGCAGTATTTT. Encoded protein: CATSGTHTDTQYF.

The chain links TRBV6-6 to TRBJ1-2, with TRBD1 identical over 8 bases. The CDR3 totals 15 residues. Germline V CDR1 and CDR2: MNHNY, SVGAGI (reference sequence). The trim removed 3 bases at V and 3 bases at J, leaving 6 bases unmatched. The CDR3 DNA reads TGTGCCAGCAGTTATCCCGGACAGGGAGACTATGGCTACACCTTC. Its protein product is CASSYPGQGDYGYTF.

V usage is TRBV11-2 and J usage is TRBJ1-1, with 11 positions matching TRBD1. The CDR3 totals 17 residues. Germline V gene data show CDR1 as SGHAT and CDR2 as FQNNGV. After removal of 4 bases from V and 0 bases from J, the junction contained 7 bases not matched to a gene. This CDR3 is CASSSSRDRGLNTEAFF. In DNA, the CDR3 is TGTGCCAGCAGCTCATCCCGGGACAGGGGGTTGAACACTGAAGCTTTCTTT. The whole variable domain, remainder taken from reference TRBV11-2 and TRBJ1-1, is EAGVAQSPRYKIIEKRQSVAFWCNPISGHATLYWYQQILGQGPKLLIQFQNNGVVDDSQLPKDRFSAERLKGVDSTLKIQPAKLEDSAVYLCASSSSRDRGLNTEAFFGQGTRLTVV.

This chain links TRBV4-3 with TRBJ2-1; D gene unclear. Germline V gene lookup returns CDR1 LGHNA and CDR2 YSLEER. The V and J ends lost 0 bases and 8 bases respectively, with 20 bases between them. The CDR3 runs to 17 residues. The CDR3 region has the DNA TGCGCCAGCAGCCAAGATTTCCTGGCCCCTGACAAGGATGAGCAGTTCTTC. It is translated as CASSQDFLAPDKDEQFF.

The chain joins TRBV30 to TRBJ1-6, with TRBD1 as a possible D gene (5 bases). Germline assignment: CDR1 GTSNPN and CDR2 SVGIG (reference sequence). V was shortened by 0 bases and J by 0 bases, with 9 bases between the two germline ends. CDR3 length equals 16 residues. The DNA for the CDR3 is TGTGCCTGGAGTGTAGACAGTCACTCCTATAATTCACCCCTCCACTTT. Translation: CAWSVDSHSYNSPLHF.

The chain joins TRBV4-3 to TRBJ2-3; possibly TRBD1 for D (6 bases). Germline V lookup: CDR1 LGHNA, CDR2 YSLEER. V was shortened by 4 bases and J by 0 bases, with 14 bases between the two germline ends. The CDR3 is 16 residues long. The CDR3 region is CASSRQQGPSTDTQYF. CDR3 in DNA: TGCGCCAGCAGCCGCCAACAGGGCCCTAGCACAGATACGCAGTATTTT.

This clone was counted once. This chain uses TRBV4-3 with TRBJ1-4; D remains unclear. The CDR3 is 13 residues long. The V end was cut by 5 bases, the J end by 7 bases, with 11 bases between. CDR1 is LGHNA and CDR2 is YSLEER in the germline V gene. CDR3 sequence reads: CASSNTSGEKLFF. The CDR3 region has the DNA TGCGCCAGCAGCAATACGTCCGGTGAAAAACTGTTTTTT.

This chain uses TRBV15 with TRBJ2-7, with TRBD2 identical over 8 bases. Germline V CDR1 and CDR2: LNHNV, YYDKDF (reference sequence). The CDR3 has 14 residues. Germline trimming cut 0 bases from V and 8 bases from J; bases unmatched to any gene: 6. CDR3 in amino acids: CATSREGGGTKQYF. CDR3 coding DNA: TGTGCCACCAGCAGAGAGGGCGGGGGGACTAAGCAGTACTTC.

This clone is a singleton in its sample. The chain has TRBV7-2 and TRBJ2-1; 13 positions match TRBD2. V was pared by 4 bases and J by 9 bases, with 6 bases of the junction left unmatched. Germline V gene sequence: CDR1 SGHTA, CDR2 FQGNSA. CDR3 length: 15 residues. CDR3 DNA sequence: TGTGCCAGCAGCTGGGGGACTAGCGGGGCGGGTGAGCAGTTCTTC. It codes for CASSWGTSGAGEQFF.

This chain connects TRBV7-9 to TRBJ1-5, with D possibly being TRBD1 (6 bases). Germline V gene lookup returns CDR1 SEHNR and CDR2 FQNEAQ (reference sequence). The CDR3 runs 14 residues. V dropped 5 bases and J dropped 5 bases, with 13 bases sitting between them. This chain's CDR3 is CASSQGGADQPQHF. CDR3 DNA sequence: TGTGCCAGCAGCCAAGGGGGGGCGGATCAGCCCCAGCATTTT.

V and J are TRBV15 and TRBJ2-1; D perhaps matches TRBD1 (5 bases). The CDR3 covers 15 residues. The ends were cut back, 1 base at V and 7 bases at J, with 14 bases in the middle. Germline lookup yields CDR1 LNHNV and CDR2 YYDKDF (reference sequence). The chain's CDR3 is CATSRVQAGVNEQFF. DNA of the CDR3: TGTGCCACCAGCAGAGTACAGGCAGGAGTAAATGAGCAGTTCTTC.

This chain connects TRBV12-5 to TRBJ2-7; TRBD1 agrees at 11 bases. Germline trimming cut 3 bases from V and 3 bases from J; bases unmatched to any gene: 4. CDR3 size: 15 residues. The germline V gene has CDR1 LGHNT and CDR2 FRNRAP. CDR3 sequence: CASGLVGTGGYEQYF. CDR3 nucleotides: TGTGCTAGTGGTTTAGTAGGGACAGGGGGCTACGAGCAGTACTTC. The variable domain in full, with the rest retrieved from reference TRBV12-5 and TRBJ2-7, is DARVTQTPRHKVTEMGQEVTMRCQPILGHNTVFWYRQTMMQGLELLAYFRNRAPLDDSGMPKDRFSAEMPDATLATLKIQPSEPRDSAVYFCASGLVGTGGYEQYFGPGTRLTVT.

The chain couples TRBV20-1 to TRBJ2-4; D not certain. CDR1 and CDR2 (germline): DFQATT, SNEGSKA (reference sequence). The V and J ends lost 3 bases and 8 bases respectively, with 8 bases between them. CDR3 length equals 11 residues. The CDR3 DNA reads as TGCAGTGCTAGGGCTTTCGACATTCAGTACTTC. It yields the protein CSARAFDIQYF.

This chain connects TRBV7-9 to TRBJ1-3; D remains unclear. Germline V gene lookup returns CDR1 SEHNR and CDR2 FQNEAQ (reference sequence). Between the trimmed V and J ends, which lost 5 bases and 0 bases, there was a span of 14 bases. The CDR3 contains 16 residues. DNA for the CDR3: TGTGCCAGCAGCGGGCGCGATACGTCCTCTGGAAACACCATATATTTT. Protein product: CASSGRDTSSGNTIYF.

V usage is TRBV5-1 and J usage is TRBJ1-2; 8 bases fit TRBD1. The CDR3 has 15 amino acids. With V trimmed by 0 bases and J by 2 bases, 3 bases remained unmatched. CDR1 is SGHRS, CDR2 YFSETQ, per germline. The CDR3 is CASSLATGGNYGYTF. The CDR3 DNA is TGCGCCAGCAGCTTGGCTACAGGGGGAAACTATGGCTACACCTTC.

The rearrangement links TRBV19 to TRBJ2-1, with unresolved D. The germline V and J ends were trimmed by 5 bases and 6 bases, with 5 bases remaining between them. Germline CDR1 reads LNHDA; CDR2 reads SQIVND (reference sequence). This CDR3 is 11 amino acids long. As DNA, the CDR3 is TGTGCCAGTAGTCCCCGCAATGAGCAGTTCTTC. Translation: CASSPRNEQFF.

This clone was counted between two and nine times. The V and J genes are TRBV27 and TRBJ2-1; D call uncertain. Germline values: CDR1 MNHEY, CDR2 SMNVEV (reference sequence). The CDR3 is made up of 12 amino acids. Trimming took 3 bases from V and 5 from J, leaving 5 bases between them. In DNA, the CDR3 is TGTGCCAGCAGTTTTCAGGACAATGAGCAGTTCTTC. This codes for CASSFQDNEQFF.

The chain employs TRBV7-2 and TRBJ2-7; 14 positions match TRBD2. This CDR3 is built from 17 residues. Per the germline V gene, CDR1 is SGHTA and CDR2 is FQGNSA. Trimming took 3 bases from V and 3 from J; bases not matched to a gene: 7. CDR3 amino acids: CASSLNGLAGGRYEQYF. The CDR3 DNA sequence: TGTGCCAGCAGCTTGAATGGACTAGCGGGGGGCCGCTACGAGCAGTACTTC.

The CDR3 nucleotides read TGTGCCAGCGAAGCGCCTGGCGCAGATACGCAGTATTTT. It specifies CASEAPGADTQYF. This sequence joins TRBV27 and TRBJ2-3; D gene ambiguous. V gave up 8 bases and J gave up 4 bases, with 13 bases separating them. This CDR3 comprises 13 residues. The germline gives CDR1 MNHEY, CDR2 SMNVEV (reference sequence).

The chain joins TRBV19 to TRBJ1-1; D gene uncertain. Trimming left V 3 bases short and J 7 bases short, with 9 bases between. CDR3 size: 12 residues. Germline V gene sequence: CDR1 LNHDA, CDR2 SQIVND (reference sequence). CDR3 loop: CASSIAADEAFF. CDR3 bases: TGTGCCAGTAGTATTGCGGCGGATGAAGCTTTCTTT.

CDR3: CAWSASGGLNEQFF. CDR3 coding DNA: TGTGCCTGGAGTGCCTCGGGGGGCCTCAATGAGCAGTTCTTC. V usage is TRBV30 and J usage is TRBJ2-1, with D perhaps TRBD2 (7 bases). CDR1 is GTSNPN, CDR2 SVGIG, per germline (reference sequence). This CDR3 has 14 residues. With 1 base removed from V and 6 bases from J, the gap between germline ends came to 13 bases. Using reference TRBV30 and TRBJ2-1 for the parts outside the CDR3, the full variable domain is SQTIHQWPATLVQPVGSPLSLECTVEGTSNPNLYWYRQAAGRGLQLLFYSVGIGQISSEVPQNLSASRPQDRQFILSSKKLLLSDSGFYLCAWSASGGLNEQFFGPGTRLTVL.

This rearrangement joins TRBV6-1 to TRBJ2-7, with D possibly being TRBD1 (5 bases). Germline loops: CDR1 MNHNS, CDR2 SASEGT. The V end was cut by 3 bases, the J end by 9 bases, with 18 bases between. This CDR3 comprises 14 residues. Written as DNA, the CDR3 is TGTGCCAGCAGTGAGGAAAGGACACCCTTACGGCAGTACTTC. Its translation is CASSEERTPLRQYF.

The gene calls are TRBV7-7 and TRBJ2-1; no definite D call. V was cut by 2 bases and J by 7 bases, with 9 bases left in between. Germline-derived CDR1 and CDR2 are SSHAT and FNYEAQ (reference sequence). This CDR3 has 13 amino acids. The CDR3: CASSLSSLNEQFF. The CDR3 nucleotides are TGTGCCAGCAGCTTATCTTCTTTAAATGAGCAGTTCTTC.